These 18 T cell receptor beta chains originate from one sample sequenced in a study of beta chain features in type 1 diabetes. Every bit of the isolated RNA underwent reverse transcription, so sequencing read expressed TCRB transcripts. Repertoires were generated with immunoSEQ multiplex PCR, while TCRdb's copy carries only in-frame clones and drops some. The repertoire holds hundreds of thousands of clones, with 25% to 35% as singletons. Sequencing used naive CD4+ T cells from blood. All receptors come from a man aged 18 to 29 in good health.

The chain carries TRBV7-9 and TRBJ1-1; 7 nucleotides line up with TRBD1. The CDR3 totals 15 residues. CDR1 is SEHNR, CDR2 FQNEAQ, per germline (reference sequence). The junction had 7 bases not matched to a gene; V was cut back by 5 bases and J by 1 base. CDR3 residues: CASSDSDRANTEAFF. Here the CDR3 DNA reads TGTGCCAGCAGCGACTCAGACAGGGCGAACACTGAAGCTTTCTTT.

This clone has only a few counts. J is TRBJ1-1 and V is TRBV2, with 9 bases matching TRBD1. The CDR3 length is 14 residues. The junction had 6 bases not matched to a gene; V was cut back by 4 bases and J by 6 bases. CDR1 and CDR2 from the germline V gene are SNHLY and FYNNEI. CDR3 loop: CASSVEQGAAEAFF. The CDR3 DNA is TGTGCCAGCAGTGTGGAACAGGGGGCCGCTGAAGCTTTCTTT. Filled out from reference TRBV2 and TRBJ1-1, the complete variable domain reads EPEVTQTPSHQVTQMGQEVILRCVPISNHLYFYWYRQILGQKVEFLVSFYNNEISEKSEIFDDQFSVERPDGSNFTLKIRSTKLEDSAMYFCASSVEQGAAEAFFGQGTRLTVV.

In this sample, this clone turned up a few times. The same CDR3 arises from other DNA sequences in this sample as well. The V call is TRBV27, the J call TRBJ2-6; no reliable D call. With 6 bases removed from V and 0 bases from J, the gap between germline ends came to 3 bases. In germline, CDR1 is MNHEY, CDR2 SMNVEV (reference sequence). The CDR3 is 13 residues long. As DNA, the CDR3 is TGTGCCAGCAGAGACTCTGGGGCCAACGTCCTGACTTTC. Its protein product is CASRDSGANVLTF. Full variable domain (remainder filled in from reference TRBV27 and TRBJ2-6): EAQVTQNPRYLITVTGKKLTVTCSQNMNHEYMSWYRQDPGLGLRQIYYSMNVEVTDKGDVPEGYKVSRKEKRNFPLILESPSPNQTSLYFCASRDSGANVLTFGAGSRLTVL.

This chain joins TRBV27 and TRBJ1-2; D not resolved. V was cut by 5 bases and J by 3 bases, with 13 bases left in between. CDR3 size: 14 residues. Per germline, CDR1 MNHEY and CDR2 SMNVEV (reference sequence). CDR3 in amino acids: CASSQDYTDYGYTF. The CDR3, as DNA: TGTGCCAGCAGTCAGGACTATACGGACTATGGCTACACCTTC.

The chain links TRBV5-4 to TRBJ2-5; possible D gene TRBD1, 5 bases. Between the trimmed V and J ends, which lost 4 bases and 3 bases, there was a span of 16 bases. Germline V gives CDR1 SGHNT, CDR2 YYREEE (reference sequence). This CDR3 comprises 15 residues. In DNA form, the CDR3 reads TGTGCCAGCAGCAAAACAGGACGCCCCGAAGAGACCCAGTACTTC. It specifies CASSKTGRPEETQYF.

The chain employs TRBV30 and TRBJ2-7, with D possibly being TRBD2 (5 bases). The germline CDR1 and CDR2 sequences are GTSNPN and SVGIG (reference sequence). The CDR3 is 12 residues long. V was cut by 5 bases and J by 6 bases, with 14 bases left in between. DNA of the CDR3: TGTGCCTGGGGTAAGGACTGGGTCGAGCAGTACTTC. Amino acid sequence: CAWGKDWVEQYF.

V is TRBV29-1 and J is TRBJ2-7, with TRBD1 identical over 11 bases. The germline V gene encodes CDR1 SQVTM and CDR2 ANQGSEA. The ends lost 6 bases at V and 5 bases at J; junction bases unmatched: 3. This CDR3 comprises 12 residues. The CDR3 region has the DNA TGCAGCGTGGACAGGGGGCGGGACGAGCAGTACTTC. It encodes CSVDRGRDEQYF.

The table lists this clone with a few counts. The rearrangement uses TRBV5-6 and TRBJ2-6; D assignment may be TRBD1 or TRBD2 (5 bases each). The CDR3 contains 16 residues. Per the germline V gene, CDR1 is SGHDT and CDR2 is YYEEEE. V lost 4 bases and J 2 bases, leaving 13 bases between the germline ends. CDR3 nucleotide sequence: TGTGCCAGCAGCATGACGGGGCAGCCTGGGGCCAACGTCCTGACTTTC. Amino acids: CASSMTGQPGANVLTF.

The table lists this clone with a few counts. The gene calls are TRBV5-1 and TRBJ2-6, with a weak D call TRBD1 (5 bases). Germline loops: CDR1 SGHRS, CDR2 YFSETQ. V lost 0 bases, J lost 0 bases, and 7 bases lay in between. The CDR3 is 16 amino acids. The CDR3 spells CASSLEGHSGANVLTF. CDR3 nucleotide sequence: TGCGCCAGCAGCTTGGAGGGGCACTCTGGGGCCAACGTCCTGACTTTC.

This clone has more than one count but fewer than ten. The chain uses TRBV9 and TRBJ2-7; 10 bases are a match to TRBD2. This CDR3 region has 15 residues. Germline loops: CDR1 SGDLS, CDR2 YYNGEE. V was clipped by 6 bases and J by 0 bases; unmatched bases: 6. The CDR3 DNA is TGTGCCAGCATGGGCAGCGGGAGGGCCTCCTACGAGCAGTACTTC. Amino acid sequence: CASMGSGRASYEQYF.

This chain connects TRBV7-9 to TRBJ2-3; possible D gene TRBD2, 6 bases. Trimming cost V 8 bases and J 5 bases, with 11 bases left between them. Germline V CDR1 and CDR2: SEHNR, FQNEAQ (reference sequence). There are 12 residues in the CDR3. The CDR3 loop is CASRASEDTQYF. The CDR3 coding sequence is TGTGCCAGCCGCGCTAGCGAAGATACGCAGTATTTT.

V and J are TRBV6-1 and TRBJ1-5, with D possibly matching TRBD1 (6 bases). V dropped 6 bases and J dropped 6 bases, with 12 bases sitting between them. Germline CDR1 reads MNHNS; CDR2 reads SASEGT. The CDR3 loop spans 13 amino acids. DNA for the CDR3: TGTGCCAGCAGACAGGGTGTGAGTCAGCCCCAGCATTTT. It yields the protein CASRQGVSQPQHF.

The J gene is TRBJ2-1, the V gene TRBV29-1; D remains unclear. V dropped 3 bases and J dropped 2 bases, with 2 bases sitting between them. The CDR3 is made up of 11 amino acids. Germline values: CDR1 SQVTM, CDR2 ANQGSEA. CDR3 amino acids: CSVDPYNEQFF. For the CDR3, the DNA is TGCAGCGTTGACCCCTACAATGAGCAGTTCTTC.

This clone has only a few counts. One end of the junction is discordant with germline, which a read error may explain. This chain links TRBV7-9 with TRBJ1-1; D possibly corresponds to TRBD1 (6 bases). This CDR3 comprises 10 residues. Germline lookup yields CDR1 SEHNR and CDR2 FQNEAQ (reference sequence). The CDR3 loop reads CASSPRTELF. The CDR3 nucleotides are TGTGCCAGCAGCCCCCGGACAGAGTTATTT.

The chain has TRBV7-2 and TRBJ2-7; D remains ambiguous. Germline values: CDR1 SGHTA, CDR2 FQGNSA. Trimming removed 1 base from V and 1 base from J, with 8 bases in between. CDR3 length: 14 residues. The CDR3 here is CASSLELLSYEQYF. DNA of the CDR3: TGTGCCAGCAGCTTAGAGTTGCTATCCTACGAGCAGTACTTC. Supplemented by reference TRBV7-2 and TRBJ2-7, the full variable domain reads GAGVSQSPSNKVTEKGKDVELRCDPISGHTALYWYRQSLGQGLEFLIYFQGNSAPDKSGLPSDRFSAERTGGSVSTLTIQRTQQEDSAVYLCASSLELLSYEQYFGPGTRLTVT.

The V and J genes are TRBV6-1 and TRBJ2-1; 8 bases fit TRBD1. J was trimmed by 0 bases and V by 8 bases; bases with no gene match: 3. This CDR3 region has 14 residues. CDR1 and CDR2 (germline): MNHNS, SASEGT. CDR3: CASDRGPSYNEQFF. The CDR3 nucleotides read TGTGCCAGCGACAGGGGACCCTCCTACAATGAGCAGTTCTTC.

CDR3 DNA sequence: TGTGCCAGCAGTGAAGGGGACAGAAACGGAAACACCATATATTTT. This translates into CASSEGDRNGNTIYF. This rearrangement joins TRBV25-1 to TRBJ1-3; TRBD1 matches 7 bases. The CDR3 spans 15 residues. The germline V gene encodes CDR1 MGHDK and CDR2 SYGVNS. V was clipped by 2 bases and J by 4 bases; unmatched bases: 5.

This chain links TRBV15 with TRBJ1-5; unclear D gene. The CDR3 is 15 residues long. Germline V gene lookup returns CDR1 LNHNV and CDR2 YYDKDF (reference sequence). Trimming took off 4 bases at V and 0 bases at J, with 10 bases between the two ends. Written as DNA, the CDR3 is TGTGCCACCAGCACCCACAGTTATAGCAATCAGCCCCAGCATTTT. Encoded protein: CATSTHSYSNQPQHF.